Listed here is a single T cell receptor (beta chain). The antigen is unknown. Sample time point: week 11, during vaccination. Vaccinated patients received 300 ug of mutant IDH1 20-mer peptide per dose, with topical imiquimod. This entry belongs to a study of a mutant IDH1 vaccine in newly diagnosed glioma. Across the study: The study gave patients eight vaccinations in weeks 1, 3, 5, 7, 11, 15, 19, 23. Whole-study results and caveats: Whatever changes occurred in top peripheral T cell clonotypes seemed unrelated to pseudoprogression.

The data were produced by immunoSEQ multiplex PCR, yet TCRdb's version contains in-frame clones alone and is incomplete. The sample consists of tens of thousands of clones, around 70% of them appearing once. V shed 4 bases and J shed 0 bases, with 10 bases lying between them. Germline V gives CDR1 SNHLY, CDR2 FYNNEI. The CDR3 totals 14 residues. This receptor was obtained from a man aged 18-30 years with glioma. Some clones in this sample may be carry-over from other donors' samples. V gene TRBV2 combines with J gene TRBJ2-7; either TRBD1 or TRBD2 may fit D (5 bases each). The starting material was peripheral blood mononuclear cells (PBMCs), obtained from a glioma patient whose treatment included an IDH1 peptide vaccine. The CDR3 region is CASSGGRTSYEQYF. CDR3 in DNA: TGTGCCAGCAGTGGGGGACGGACCTCCTACGAGCAGTACTTC.